One sample yielded the 15 T cell receptor beta chains listed below, sequenced in a study of control samples from healthy donors and cancer patients. The assay was immunoSEQ multiplex PCR, and TCRdb's table has in-frame clones only and misses some. The sample includes approximately 150,000 clones, roughly 94% seen only once; the top ten take about 14%. The specimen was PBMCs. These receptor sequences come from a man between 60 and 75 years old with colorectal cancer.

The chain is built from TRBV5-1 and TRBJ2-4; 7 bases line up with TRBD1. The germline CDR1 and CDR2 sequences are SGHRS and YFSETQ. The V segment lost 0 bases and the J segment 1 base; nucleotides outside the gene matches: 4. This CDR3 contains 16 residues. This CDR3 is CASSLDRGLAKNIQYF. The CDR3 DNA is TGCGCCAGCAGCTTGGATAGGGGGCTGGCCAAAAACATTCAGTACTTC.

V usage is TRBV18 and J usage is TRBJ2-7, with TRBD2 matching 8 bases. Germline V gene sequence: CDR1 KGHSH, CDR2 LQKENI. The V gene end was trimmed by 2 bases and the J gene end by 4 bases; junction bases not matched to a gene: 1. This CDR3 contains 13 residues. CDR3 bases: TGTGCCAGCTCACCAGGGACTAGGTACGAGCAGTACTTC. Its protein is CASSPGTRYEQYF.

This clone was detected once. V gene TRBV18 combines with J gene TRBJ2-1; 9 bases are shared with TRBD1. CDR1 is KGHSH and CDR2 is LQKENI in the germline V gene. After removal of 6 bases from V and 1 base from J, the junction contained 4 bases not matched to a gene. This CDR3 is built from 15 residues. DNA for the CDR3: TGTGCCAGCTCTGGGACAGGGCTATCCTACAATGAGCAGTTCTTC. Its translation is CASSGTGLSYNEQFF. The full variable domain, with the rest looked up from reference TRBV18 and TRBJ2-1, is NAGVMQNPRHLVRRRGQEARLRCSPMKGHSHVYWYRQLPEEGLKFMVYLQKENIIDESGMPKERFSAEFPKEGPSILRIQQVVRGDSAAYFCASSGTGLSYNEQFFGPGTRLTVL.

This clone was seen only once. The chain couples TRBV19 to TRBJ2-2; TRBD1 is a possible D gene (6 bases). The CDR3 totals 14 residues. CDR1 is LNHDA, CDR2 SQIVND, per germline (reference sequence). The V gene lost 9 bases and the J gene lost 1 base, with 12 bases spanning the gap. CDR3 region: CASDQGLNTGELFF. The CDR3 region has the DNA TGTGCCAGCGACCAGGGGCTGAACACCGGGGAGCTGTTTTTT. Using reference TRBV19 and TRBJ2-2 for the parts outside the CDR3, the full variable domain is DGGITQSPKYLFRKEGQNVTLSCEQNLNHDAMYWYRQDPGQGLRLIYYSQIVNDFQKGDIAEGYSVSREKKESFPLTVTSAQKNPTAFYLCASDQGLNTGELFFGEGSRLTVL.

Remarks on this clone: The junction differs from germline at one of its ends, possibly a read error. In DNA, the CDR3 is TGTGCCAGCAGTCACTCAGGGGGCGCTAGCTATGGCTACACCTTC. Its protein is CASSHSGGASYGYTF. The genes are TRBV6-5 and TRBJ1-2; 8 bases are shared with TRBD1. CDR1 and CDR2 from the germline V gene are MNHEY and SVGAGI. The CDR3 consists of 15 residues.

V gene TRBV4-1 combines with J gene TRBJ1-2; the D is unclear. Per the germline V gene, CDR1 is MGHRA and CDR2 is YSYEKL. The CDR3 has 14 residues. Trimming removed 0 bases at V and 1 base at J, with 6 bases between. CDR3 protein: CASSQDNSNYGYTF. CDR3 coding DNA: TGCGCCAGCAGCCAAGATAACAGTAACTATGGCTACACCTTC.

The V gene is TRBV27, the J gene TRBJ2-2, with D perhaps assigned TRBD1 or TRBD2 (5 bases each). Trimming took off 6 bases at V and 3 bases at J, with 11 bases between the two ends. The CDR3 runs 14 residues. Germline V lookup: CDR1 MNHEY, CDR2 SMNVEV (reference sequence). Written as DNA, the CDR3 is TGTGCCAGCAGGCCGGGACGGTACACCGGGGAGCTGTTTTTT. Residues: CASRPGRYTGELFF.

The chain employs TRBV5-8 and TRBJ1-1; possibly TRBD1 for D (5 bases). Deletions cut 4 bases from V and 10 bases from J, with 14 bases between. Germline CDR1 is SGHTS and CDR2 is YDEGEE. The CDR3 has 12 residues. CDR3 loop: CASSRTLWGAFF. CDR3 nucleotide sequence: TGTGCCAGCAGCAGGACACTTTGGGGAGCTTTCTTT.

This clone appeared once. The genes are TRBV4-2 and TRBJ1-2; tentative D call: TRBD1 (6 bases). Germline lookup yields CDR1 LGHNA and CDR2 YNFKEQ. This CDR3 comprises 14 residues. Trimming cost V 4 bases and J 6 bases, with 15 bases left between them. The CDR3 bases are TGTGCCAGCAGCCCTGACAGGACCAAAGATGGCTACACCTTC. Its translation: CASSPDRTKDGYTF.

V usage is TRBV10-3 and J usage is TRBJ1-1; a weak D match, TRBD1 (5 bases). This CDR3 spans 15 amino acids. With 6 bases removed from V and 0 bases from J, the gap between germline ends came to 14 bases. The germline V gene has CDR1 ENHRY and CDR2 SYGVKD. CDR3: CAIRRGVEVNTEAFF. CDR3 nucleotide sequence: TGTGCCATCAGGCGGGGGGTGGAGGTGAACACTGAAGCTTTCTTT.

J is TRBJ1-2 and V is TRBV7-2; no firm D call. The CDR3 consists of 15 residues. V gave up 2 bases and J gave up 4 bases, with 14 bases separating them. Germline assignment: CDR1 SGHTA and CDR2 FQGNSA. CDR3 sequence reads: CASSLSSRAAYGYTF. CDR3 bases: TGTGCCAGCAGCTTATCGTCACGGGCCGCCTATGGCTACACCTTC.

V is TRBV5-4 and J is TRBJ2-7; tentatively, D is TRBD2 (6 bases). V was trimmed by 2 bases and J by 3 bases, leaving 9 bases between them. The CDR3 covers 13 residues. The germline CDR1 and CDR2 sequences are SGHNT and YYREEE (reference sequence). This chain's CDR3 is CASSLGGNYEQYF. The CDR3 nucleotides are TGTGCCAGCAGCTTAGGAGGGAACTACGAGCAGTACTTC.

The rearrangement uses TRBV24-1 and TRBJ2-2; no firm D call. Between the trimmed V and J ends, which lost 3 bases and 6 bases, there was a span of 7 bases. Per germline, CDR1 KGHDR and CDR2 SFDVKD. The CDR3 length is 13 residues. The chain's CDR3 is CATSDPDPGELFF. The CDR3 DNA sequence: TGTGCCACCAGTGATCCAGACCCCGGGGAGCTGTTTTTT.

CDR3 nucleotide sequence: TGTGCCAGCAGCGTAGTGACAGGGGGCTACAATGAGCAGTTCTTC. Translation: CASSVVTGGYNEQFF. The chain has TRBV9 and TRBJ2-1, with 9 positions matching TRBD1. The CDR3 extends over 15 amino acids. Trimming cost V 0 bases and J 3 bases; bases outside gene matches: 1. Germline-derived CDR1 and CDR2 are SGDLS and YYNGEE.

This chain uses TRBV5-1 with TRBJ1-1; D unclear. Germline V gene lookup returns CDR1 SGHRS and CDR2 YFSETQ. Trimming removed 4 bases at V and 3 bases at J, with 13 bases between. The CDR3 has 14 amino acids. Here the CDR3 reads CASSPGRVDTEAFF. In DNA, the CDR3 is TGCGCCAGCAGCCCGGGAAGGGTAGACACTGAAGCTTTCTTT.